The clone carrying this TCR beta chain was recorded at least ten times. The TCR beta CDR3 regions underwent amplification using RNA transcripts as the source. During a first-round RT-PCR of the TCR CDR3, the HTBI primer set was used. TCRdb passed the multiplex PCR reads through MiXCR, listing each CDR3 protein once. The sample lists around 490,000 distinct CDR3 sequences, about 20% occurring once. V dropped 3 bases and J dropped 4 bases, with 13 bases sitting between them. CDR1 DFQATT and CDR2 SNEGSKA come from the germline V gene (reference sequence). The length of the CDR3 is 13 residues. The data stem from a study of T cells in Graves' hyperthyroidism and ophthalmopathy.

This receptor was obtained from a man in his forties with Graves' ophthalmopathy. J is TRBJ2-7 and V is TRBV20-1; TRBD1 is a possible D gene (5 bases). The sample comprised blood. CDR3 coding DNA: TGCAGTGCTAGCAGGCAGGGTCCTTACGAGCAGTACTTC. Translating gives CSASRQGPYEQYF.